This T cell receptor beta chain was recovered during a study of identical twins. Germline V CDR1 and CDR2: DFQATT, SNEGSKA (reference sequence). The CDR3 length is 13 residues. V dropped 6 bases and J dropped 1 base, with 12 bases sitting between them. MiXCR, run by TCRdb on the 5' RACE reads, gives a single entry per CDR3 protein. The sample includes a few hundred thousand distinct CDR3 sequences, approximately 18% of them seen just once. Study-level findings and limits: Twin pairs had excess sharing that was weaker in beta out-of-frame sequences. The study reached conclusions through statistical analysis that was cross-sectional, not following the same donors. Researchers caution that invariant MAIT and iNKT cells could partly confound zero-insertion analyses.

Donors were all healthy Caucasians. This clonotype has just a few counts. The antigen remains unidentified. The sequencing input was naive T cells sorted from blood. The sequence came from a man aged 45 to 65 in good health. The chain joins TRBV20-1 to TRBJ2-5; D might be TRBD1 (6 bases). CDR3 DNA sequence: TGCAGTGCAGCCCGGACAGTCCAAGAGACCCAGTACTTC. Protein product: CSAARTVQETQYF.